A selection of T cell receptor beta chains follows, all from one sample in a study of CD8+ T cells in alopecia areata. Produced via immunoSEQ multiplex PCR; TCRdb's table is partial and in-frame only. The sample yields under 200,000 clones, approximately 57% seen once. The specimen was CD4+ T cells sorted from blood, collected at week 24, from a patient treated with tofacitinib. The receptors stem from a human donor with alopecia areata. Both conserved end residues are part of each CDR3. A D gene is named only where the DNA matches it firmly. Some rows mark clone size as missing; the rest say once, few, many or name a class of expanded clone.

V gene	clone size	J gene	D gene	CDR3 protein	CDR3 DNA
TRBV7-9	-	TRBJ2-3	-	CASSRGGQQDTQYF	TGTGCCAGCAGCCGGGGGGGACAGCAAGATACGCAGTATTTT
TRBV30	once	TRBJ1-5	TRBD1	CAWSGDRGRQPQHF	TGTGCCTGGAGTGGGGACAGGGGGCGTCAGCCCCAGCATTTT
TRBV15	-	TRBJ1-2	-	CATSTGNGYTF	TGTGCCACCAGCACAGGGAACGGCTACACCTTC
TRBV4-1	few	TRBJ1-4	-	CASSLTGATGANEKLFF	TGCGCCAGCAGCCTCACCGGAGCAACAGGAGCTAATGAAAAACTGTTTTTT
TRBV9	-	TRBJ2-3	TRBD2	CASSVARGLAASTDTQYF	TGTGCCAGCAGCGTAGCTCGTGGACTAGCGGCTAGCACAGATACGCAGTATTTT
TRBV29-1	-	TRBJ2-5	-	CSVEGAARIETQYF	TGCAGCGTTGAAGGGGCGGCTAGGATAGAGACCCAGTACTTC
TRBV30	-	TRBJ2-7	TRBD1	CAWRPGQGGFYEQYF	TGTGCCTGGAGACCGGGACAGGGTGGATTCTACGAGCAGTACTTC
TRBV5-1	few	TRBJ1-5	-	CASSFDGINQPQHF	TGCGCCAGCAGCTTTGATGGGATCAATCAGCCCCAGCATTTT
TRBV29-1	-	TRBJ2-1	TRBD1	CSVDVGQGNNEQFF	TGCAGCGTTGATGTTGGACAGGGAAACAATGAGCAGTTCTTC
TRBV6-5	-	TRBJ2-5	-	CASSYSTLPAWETQYF	TGTGCCAGCAGTTACTCGACCCTACCTGCTTGGGAGACCCAGTACTTC
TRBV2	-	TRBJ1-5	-	CASSEDRVEQPQHF	TGTGCCAGCAGTGAAGACAGGGTGGAACAGCCCCAGCATTTT
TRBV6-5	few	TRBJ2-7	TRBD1	CASSYRGQGIYEQYF	TGTGCCAGCAGTTACCGAGGACAGGGTATCTACGAGCAGTACTTC
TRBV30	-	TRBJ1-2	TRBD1	CAWSADTGGSGYTF	TGTGCCTGGAGTGCCGACACAGGGGGCTCTGGCTACACCTTC
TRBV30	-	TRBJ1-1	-	CAWIDQHTEAFF	TGTGCCTGGATCGATCAGCATACTGAAGCTTTCTTT
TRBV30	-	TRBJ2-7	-	CAWSRGVLSYEQYF	TGTGCCTGGAGTCGTGGGGTACTCTCCTACGAGCAGTACTTC
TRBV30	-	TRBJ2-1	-	CARSGRAWGNEQFF	TGTGCGCGGAGTGGCCGGGCCTGGGGTAATGAGCAGTTCTTC
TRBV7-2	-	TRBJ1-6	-	CASSLGPGNSPLHF	TGTGCCAGCAGCTTAGGACCTGGGAATTCACCCCTCCACTTT
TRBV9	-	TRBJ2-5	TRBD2	CASSARTSGGQETQYF	TGTGCCAGCAGCGCGCGGACTAGCGGGGGCCAAGAGACCCAGTACTTC
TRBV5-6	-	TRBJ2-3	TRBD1	CASSFSGTGGGTDTQYF	TGTGCCAGCAGCTTTTCCGGGACAGGGGGGGGCACAGATACGCAGTATTTT
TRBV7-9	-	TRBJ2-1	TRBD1	CASSYDRGFNEQFF	TGTGCCAGCAGCTACGACAGGGGGTTTAATGAGCAGTTCTTC
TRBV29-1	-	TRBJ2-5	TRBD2	CSVRRRLAGETQYF	TGCAGCGTTAGGAGGAGACTAGCCGGAGAGACCCAGTACTTC
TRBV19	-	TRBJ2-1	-	CASSHRQTNNEQFF	TGTGCCAGTAGCCACCGACAGACAAACAATGAGCAGTTCTTC
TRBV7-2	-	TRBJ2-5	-	CASSLVGGFGETQYF	TGTGCCAGCAGCTTAGTGGGAGGTTTTGGGGAGACCCAGTACTTC
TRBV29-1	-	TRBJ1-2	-	CSVEDPGNYGYTF	TGCAGCGTTGAAGATCCAGGGAACTATGGCTACACCTTC
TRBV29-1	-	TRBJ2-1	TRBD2	CGVEGGGTNHNEQFF	TGCGGCGTTGAGGGCGGGGGAACAAACCACAATGAGCAGTTCTTC
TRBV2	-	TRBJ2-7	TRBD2	CASRKAGEPMYEQYF	TGTGCCAGCAGGAAAGCGGGGGAACCCATGTACGAGCAGTACTTC
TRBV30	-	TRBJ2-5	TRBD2	CAWSATLGLAGGVQETQYF	TGTGCCTGGAGTGCAACGTTGGGGCTAGCGGGGGGCGTACAAGAGACCCAGTACTTC
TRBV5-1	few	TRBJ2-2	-	CASSTLRNTGELFF	TGCGCCAGCAGCACCCTAAGAAACACCGGGGAGCTGTTTTTT
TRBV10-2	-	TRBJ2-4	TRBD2	CASSTSGGVAIQYF	TGCGCCAGCAGCACTAGCGGGGGTGTGGCAATTCAGTACTTC
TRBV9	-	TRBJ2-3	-	CASSVRVGTDTQYF	TGTGCCAGCAGCGTCAGGGTGGGCACAGATACGCAGTATTTT
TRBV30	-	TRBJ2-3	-	CAWSRYGGTDTQYF	TGTGCCTGGAGTCGCTACGGGGGCACAGATACGCAGTATTTT
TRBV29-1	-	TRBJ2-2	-	CSVEAHTGELFF	TGCAGCGTTGAGGCCCACACCGGGGAGCTGTTTTTT
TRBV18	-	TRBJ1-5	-	CASSPWGEDQPQHF	TGTGCCAGCTCACCATGGGGGGAGGACCAGCCCCAGCATTTT
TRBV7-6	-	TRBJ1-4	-	CASSLARREKLFF	TGTGCCAGCAGCTTAGCGCGACGCGAAAAACTGTTTTTT
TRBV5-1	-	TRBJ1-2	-	CASSPQSANYGYTF	TGCGCCAGCAGCCCCCAATCGGCCAACTATGGCTACACCTTC
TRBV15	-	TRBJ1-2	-	CATSRDHYGYTF	TGTGCCACCAGCAGAGATCATTACGGCTACACCTTC
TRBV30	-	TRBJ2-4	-	CAWGRQGQLLAKNIQYF	TGTGCCTGGGGCAGGCAAGGACAGTTACTAGCCAAAAACATTCAGTACTTC
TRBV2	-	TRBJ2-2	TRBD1	CASRGQGWGTGELFF	TGTGCCAGCAGAGGACAGGGCTGGGGGACCGGGGAGCTGTTTTTT
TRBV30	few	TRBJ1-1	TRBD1	CAWSGEAGGSFDTEAFF	TGTGCCTGGAGTGGAGAGGCAGGGGGCTCTTTTGACACTGAAGCTTTCTTT
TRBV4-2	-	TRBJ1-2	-	CASSQGGGPRHGYTF	TGTGCCAGCAGCCAAGGGGGGGGACCAAGACATGGCTACACCTTC
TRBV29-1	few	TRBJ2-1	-	CSVENRANEQFF	TGCAGCGTTGAGAACAGGGCAAATGAGCAGTTCTTC
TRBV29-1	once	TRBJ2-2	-	CSVEAGFVGHTGELFF	TGCAGCGTCGAGGCAGGGTTCGTGGGGCACACCGGGGAGCTGTTTTTT
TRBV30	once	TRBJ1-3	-	CAWTSYPGNTIYF	TGTGCCTGGACGTCTTACCCTGGAAACACCATATATTTT
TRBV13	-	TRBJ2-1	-	CASSPGEGGPYNEQFF	TGTGCCAGCAGCCCCGGTGAGGGCGGACCGTACAATGAGCAGTTCTTC
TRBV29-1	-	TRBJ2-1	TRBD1	CSVVMRQGRREQFF	TGCAGCGTTGTTATGAGACAGGGAAGGCGCGAGCAGTTCTTC
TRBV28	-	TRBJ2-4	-	CASLDRNIQYF	TGTGCCAGCCTCGACAGAAACATTCAGTACTTC
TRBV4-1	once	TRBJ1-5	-	CASSQADSNQPQHF	TGCGCCAGCAGCCAAGCGGATAGCAATCAGCCCCAGCATTTT
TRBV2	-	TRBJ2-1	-	CASSAAGTYNEQFF	TGTGCCAGCAGTGCTGCGGGAACCTACAATGAGCAGTTCTTC
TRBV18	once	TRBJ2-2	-	CASSPGAVATGELFF	TGTGCCAGCTCACCGGGGGCCGTCGCCACCGGGGAGCTGTTTTTT
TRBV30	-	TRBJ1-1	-	CAWRQGSTEAFF	TGTGCCTGGAGACAGGGCTCCACTGAAGCTTTCTTT
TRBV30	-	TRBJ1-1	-	CAWTSEETEAFF	TGTGCCTGGACCTCTGAGGAGACTGAAGCTTTCTTT
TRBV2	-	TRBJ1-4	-	CASSPGQGTEKLFF	TGTGCCAGCAGCCCGGGACAAGGGACCGAAAAACTGTTTTTT
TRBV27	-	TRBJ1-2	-	CASSERRTAGPNYGYTF	TGTGCCAGCAGCGAGAGACGGACAGCCGGACCTAACTATGGCTACACCTTC
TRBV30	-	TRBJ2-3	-	CAWSLGGGTDTQYF	TGTGCCTGGAGTTTGGGGGGAGGCACAGATACGCAGTATTTT
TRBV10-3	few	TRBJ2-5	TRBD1	CAISDRDRARETQYF	TGTGCCATCAGTGACCGGGACAGGGCTCGAGAGACCCAGTACTTC
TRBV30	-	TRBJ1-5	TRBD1	CAWSLTGINQPQHF	TGTGCCTGGAGCCTGACAGGGATAAATCAGCCCCAGCATTTT
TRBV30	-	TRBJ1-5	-	CAWSRAGVVRQPQHF	TGTGCCTGGAGTCGGGCAGGGGTGGTTCGACAGCCCCAGCATTTT
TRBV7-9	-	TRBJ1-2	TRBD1	CASSLVRGQRDYGYTF	TGTGCCAGCAGCTTAGTACGGGGACAGAGGGACTATGGCTACACCTTC
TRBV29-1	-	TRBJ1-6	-	CSVKQGSDSPLHF	TGCAGCGTGAAACAGGGTTCTGATTCACCCCTCCACTTT
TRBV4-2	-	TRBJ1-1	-	CASSLQDQAFF	TGTGCCAGCAGCCTACAGGACCAAGCTTTCTTT